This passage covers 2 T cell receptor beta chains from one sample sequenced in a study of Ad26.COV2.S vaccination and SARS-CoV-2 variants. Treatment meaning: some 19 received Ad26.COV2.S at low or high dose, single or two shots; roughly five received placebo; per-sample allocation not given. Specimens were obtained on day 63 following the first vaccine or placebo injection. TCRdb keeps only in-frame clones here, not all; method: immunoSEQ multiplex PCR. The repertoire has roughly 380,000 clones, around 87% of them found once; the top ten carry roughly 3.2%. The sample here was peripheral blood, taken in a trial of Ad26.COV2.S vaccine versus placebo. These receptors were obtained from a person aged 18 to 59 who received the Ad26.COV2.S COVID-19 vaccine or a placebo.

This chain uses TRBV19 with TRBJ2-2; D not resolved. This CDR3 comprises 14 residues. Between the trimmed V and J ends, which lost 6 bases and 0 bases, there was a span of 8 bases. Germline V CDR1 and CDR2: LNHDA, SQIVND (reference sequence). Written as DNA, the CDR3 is TGTGCCAGTAGCTTATTCGCGAACACCGGGGAGCTGTTTTTT. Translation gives CASSLFANTGELFF. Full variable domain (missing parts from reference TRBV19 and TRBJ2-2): DGGITQSPKYLFRKEGQNVTLSCEQNLNHDAMYWYRQDPGQGLRLIYYSQIVNDFQKGDIAEGYSVSREKKESFPLTVTSAQKNPTAFYLCASSLFANTGELFFGEGSRLTVL.

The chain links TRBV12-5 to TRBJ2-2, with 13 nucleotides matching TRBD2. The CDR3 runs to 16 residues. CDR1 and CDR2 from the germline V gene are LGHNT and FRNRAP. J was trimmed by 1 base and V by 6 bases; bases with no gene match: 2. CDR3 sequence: CASGWTSGGNTGELFF. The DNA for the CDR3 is TGTGCTAGTGGGTGGACTAGCGGGGGGAACACCGGGGAGCTGTTTTTT.